This TCR beta chain derives from a study of molecular identifiers for immune sequencing clone quantification. This clonotype was counted ten times or more. Previously described methods with listed TCR primers produced the bulk TCR libraries. From the PCR reads, TCRdb called clonotypes with MiXCR, one entry per CDR3 protein. The sample yields about 630,000 distinct CDR3 sequences, 25% seen once. Sequenced input: naive CD8+ T cells from blood, with Jurkat cell RNA spiked in. Subset reported: FACS-sorted CD8+CD4-CCR7+CD45RA+ naive T cells. This receptor was taken from a human donor in good health. Some libraries in this study had Jurkat cell RNA spiked in.

CDR3 region: CASSQDYSLLFF. The CDR3 DNA sequence: TGCGCCAGCAGCCAAGACTACAGTCTACTGTTTTTT. This chain connects TRBV4-1 to TRBJ1-4; D unclear. This CDR3 is built from 12 residues. CDR1 is MGHRA and CDR2 is YSYEKL in the germline V gene. Trimming pared 0 bases from V and 13 bases from J, leaving 9 bases between.